The 5 T cell receptor beta chains below come from one sample, sequenced in a study of lymphopenia after photon versus proton radiotherapy. Here immunoSEQ multiplex PCR was the method, and the copy in TCRdb shows in-frame clones only, minus some. Among 83,000 or so clones listed, around 82% were seen once. The material was peripheral blood, obtained from a patient treated with proton-based radiotherapy. The source is a man aged 55 to 70 with pancreatic cancer.

This sequence joins TRBV7-9 and TRBJ2-3; no firm D call. Germline assignment: CDR1 SEHNR and CDR2 FQNEAQ (reference sequence). Trimming removed 8 bases at V and 0 bases at J, with 3 bases between. CDR3 length: 11 residues. DNA for the CDR3: TGTGCCAGCGGGAGCACAGATACGCAGTATTTT. Translation gives CASGSTDTQYF.

The chain joins TRBV29-1 to TRBJ1-2, with D possibly matching TRBD1 (5 bases). The V end was cut by 6 bases, the J end by 4 bases, with 24 bases between. Looked up from germline, CDR1 is SQVTM and CDR2 is ANQGSEA. The CDR3 contains 16 residues. CDR3 sequence: CSVPAGVGVGGYGYTF. The CDR3 region has the DNA TGCAGCGTCCCCGCGGGCGTGGGGGTGGGTGGCTATGGCTACACCTTC.

V usage is TRBV14 and J usage is TRBJ1-2; D gene uncertain. CDR3 size: 16 residues. CDR1 and CDR2 from the germline V gene are SGHDN and FVKESK. Deletions cut 1 base from V and 5 bases from J, with 17 bases between. The chain's CDR3 is CASSQATGFPGYGYTF. In nucleotides, the CDR3 is TGTGCCAGCAGCCAAGCGACGGGATTTCCGGGATATGGCTACACCTTC.

This clone was seen only a few times. The chain has TRBV7-9 and TRBJ1-1; D gene uncertain. The CDR3 contains 14 residues. CDR1 SEHNR and CDR2 FQNEAQ come from the germline V gene (reference sequence). The ends were cut back, 2 bases at V and 0 bases at J, with 7 bases in the middle. The DNA of the CDR3 is TGTGCCAGCAGCTTAAAGCAAGTGAACACTGAAGCTTTCTTT. Encoded protein: CASSLKQVNTEAFF.

This chain's CDR3 is CASSPQGLAAEQFF. CDR3 bases: TGTGCCAGCTCACCTCAGGGACTAGCGGCTGAGCAGTTCTTC. The chain links TRBV18 to TRBJ2-1; TRBD2 matches 11 bases. The ends lost 3 bases at V and 9 bases at J; junction bases unmatched: 4. The CDR3 covers 14 residues. Germline values: CDR1 KGHSH, CDR2 LQKENI.